The rows below give T cell receptor beta chains drawn from one sample of a study of Tregs in tolerant kidney transplant recipients. The method was immunoSEQ multiplex PCR; TCRdb's version includes in-frame clones alone and lacks a portion of them. The sample includes approximately 260,000 clones, more than 65% of them seen just once. The specimen sequenced was CD4+ T cells from blood. All receptors come from a human donor in good health. The CDR3 runs from the conserved cysteine through the conserved F or W. A D gene is named only where the DNA matches it firmly. Rows may omit the clone size; those that give it use once, few, many or a size class.

>NA|15|TRBD1|TRBV27|TRBJ1-5
TGTGCCAGCAGTCGTGACAGGGGGCGCGGACAGCCCCAGCATTTT
CASSRDRGRGQPQHF
>once|18|TRBD2|TRBV4-2|TRBJ2-5
TGTGCCAGCAGCCAAGGAATTCTGTCTAGCGGGAGTTCAGAGACCCAGTACTTC
CASSQGILSSGSSETQYF
>once|16|NA|TRBV6-1|TRBJ2-5
TGTGCCAGCAGTGATGGGTTGACGGACAGTCAAGAGACCCAGTACTTC
CASSDGLTDSQETQYF
>NA|15|NA|TRBV23-1|TRBJ2-3
TGCGCCAGCAAAGGGACATACCGGTCTCCAGATACGCAGTATTTT
CASKGTYRSPDTQYF
>NA|15|NA|TRBV6-1|TRBJ1-2
TGTGCCAGCAGTGAAGCCTCGACAGCTAACTATGGCTACACCTTC
CASSEASTANYGYTF
>NA|16|TRBD1|TRBV6-1|TRBJ1-1
TGTGCCAGCAGTGGCTGGACAGGGAGTATGAACACTGAAGCTTTCTTT
CASSGWTGSMNTEAFF
>NA|16|TRBD2|TRBV7-9|TRBJ2-1
TGTGCCAGTAGCCGAGCGGTAGCGGGAGCTTACAATGAGCAGTTCTTC
CASSRAVAGAYNEQFF
>few|10|NA|TRBV30|TRBJ1-3
TGTGCCTGGGGGCCAAACACCATATATTTT
CAWGPNTIYF
>NA|15|NA|TRBV19|TRBJ2-1
TGTGCCAGTAGTATCACAGGGAGCTCCTACAATGAGCAGTTCTTC
CASSITGSSYNEQFF
>NA|16|NA|TRBV29-1|TRBJ1-1
TGCAGCGTTGACGGGGTTTTTGGGCCCTTGAACACTGAAGCTTTCTTT
CSVDGVFGPLNTEAFF
>NA|15|NA|TRBV10-3|TRBJ2-7
TGTGCCATCACCAGAACAGGGTCAGGCCCCCTAGAGCAGTACTTC
CAITRTGSGPLEQYF
>NA|14|TRBD2|TRBV9|TRBJ2-1
TGTGCCAGCAGCCGTAGCGGGGGCTACAATGAGCAGTTCTTC
CASSRSGGYNEQFF
>NA|19|NA|TRBV7-8|TRBJ2-3
TGTGCCAGCAGCTTAGTAACGGGGGCGGGACAGAGCCACACAGATACGCAGTATTTT
CASSLVTGAGQSHTDTQYF
>NA|16|TRBD1|TRBV19|TRBJ1-5
TGTGCCAGTAGTATAGTCACCGGGACAGGGGGCCAGCCCCAGCATTTT
CASSIVTGTGGQPQHF
>few|13|NA|TRBV2|TRBJ2-7
TGTGCCAGCAGTGACAGTCTACTTGACGAGCAGTACTTC
CASSDSLLDEQYF
>NA|13|NA|TRBV11-3|TRBJ2-7
TGTGCCAGCAGCTTTCTACAGACCTACGAGCAGTACTTC
CASSFLQTYEQYF
>NA|15|NA|TRBV19|TRBJ1-2
TGTGCCAGTAGTGGGATAAACGAGCGCCCTCGTGGCTACACCTTC
CASSGINERPRGYTF
>NA|15|NA|TRBV30|TRBJ1-1
TGTGCCTGGAGTGTCCCAGGGAGCCCCAACACTGAAGCTTTCTTT
CAWSVPGSPNTEAFF
>NA|16|TRBD2|TRBV18|TRBJ2-4
TGTGCCAGCTCATCAGGACTAGCGGGAGCCAAAAACATTCAGTACTTC
CASSSGLAGAKNIQYF
>few|14|NA|TRBV5-1|TRBJ1-5
TGCGCCAGCAGCTTGGCAGGGAACAATCAGCCCCAGCATTTT
CASSLAGNNQPQHF
>few|15|NA|TRBV27|TRBJ1-5
TGTGCCAGCAGTCGGGACCGACCTAGCAATCAGCCCCAGCATTTT
CASSRDRPSNQPQHF
>NA|13|NA|TRBV18|TRBJ2-7
TGTGCCAGCTCAAGTTCAGGGATGGGCGAGCAGTACTTC
CASSSSGMGEQYF
>few|14|NA|TRBV7-9|TRBJ1-5
TGTGCCAGCAGCTTAGCAGGGGCGATGGAGCCCCAGCATTTT
CASSLAGAMEPQHF
>NA|15|NA|TRBV18|TRBJ1-2
TGTGCCAGCTCTCGGACCGGGACGGATTCCTATGGCTACACCTTC
CASSRTGTDSYGYTF
>NA|14|NA|TRBV5-1|TRBJ1-1
TGCGCCAGCAGCTTTGCAGGGGAAGTAACTGAAGCTTTCTTT
CASSFAGEVTEAFF
>NA|14|NA|TRBV7-9|TRBJ1-1
TGTGCCAGCATCAAAGTGGGGGCAAGAACTGAAGCTTTCTTT
CASIKVGARTEAFF
>NA|14|NA|TRBV29-1|TRBJ2-1
TGCAGCGTAGGTATCAAGAGCTCCTACAATGAGCAGTTCTTC
CSVGIKSSYNEQFF
>NA|15|TRBD2|TRBV5-6|TRBJ2-7
TGTGCCAGCAGCCTTAGGACTAGCGGGGGCCTGGAGCAGTACTTC
CASSLRTSGGLEQYF
>NA|14|TRBD2|TRBV27|TRBJ2-1
TGTGCCAGCAGTTTATGGTCTAGCGGGGGCCACCAGTTCTTC
CASSLWSSGGHQFF
>NA|16|NA|TRBV5-6|TRBJ2-4
TGTGCCAGCAGCTTGGCCGGGGGACACGGGGTCAACATTCAGTACTTC
CASSLAGGHGVNIQYF
>NA|15|NA|TRBV11-3|TRBJ2-3
TGTGCCAGCAGCTTAGGGGAGGGGGTCACAGATACGCAGTATTTT
CASSLGEGVTDTQYF
>NA|14|NA|TRBV5-1|TRBJ1-4
TGCGCCAGCAGCGCCAGTGCAACTAATGAAAAACTGTTTTTT
CASSASATNEKLFF
>NA|13|NA|TRBV18|TRBJ2-2
TGTGCCAGCTCACCACAGGGTACCGGGGAGCTGTTTTTT
CASSPQGTGELFF
>NA|16|NA|TRBV5-4|TRBJ2-7
TGTGCCAGCAGCTTGGTTTTCACGGGAGCCACCTACGAGCAGTACTTC
CASSLVFTGATYEQYF
>NA|14|NA|TRBV7-9|TRBJ2-7
TGTGCCAGCAGCTTACGGGGGGCGGGCTACGAGCAGTACTTC
CASSLRGAGYEQYF
>NA|18|NA|TRBV5-1|TRBJ2-1
TGCGCCAGCAGCCCCCGGGACTCGAACCTTTACTCCTACAATGAGCAGTTCTTC
CASSPRDSNLYSYNEQFF
>NA|16|TRBD2|TRBV14|TRBJ2-1
TGTGCCAGCAGCCGATCACGACGGGGGGGCTCACGGGCGCAGTTCTTC
CASSRSRRGGSRAQFF
>NA|13|NA|TRBV12-5|TRBJ1-1
TGTGCTAGTGGTTTAAGGGTGGGCACTGAAGCTTTCTTT
CASGLRVGTEAFF
>few|14|NA|TRBV4-2|TRBJ2-2
TGTGCCAGCAGCCACCGGGACACCACCGGGGAGCTGTTTTTT
CASSHRDTTGELFF
>NA|14|NA|TRBV6-5|TRBJ2-1
TGTGCCAGCAGTGATAGTTGGTCGTTCGATGAGCAGTTCTTC
CASSDSWSFDEQFF
>NA|18|NA|TRBV15|TRBJ1-5
TGTGCCACCAGCAGAGGGCCCCCAAGTAGGACTAGCAATCAGCCCCAGCATTTT
CATSRGPPSRTSNQPQHF
>NA|15|NA|TRBV7-9|TRBJ2-2
TGTGCCAGCAGTTTCGGACAGGGACTACCCGGGGAGCTGTTTTTT
CASSFGQGLPGELFF
>NA|20|TRBD2|TRBV5-1|TRBJ2-2
TGCGCCAGCTCTTGGAGACAGGGGCGAATAGCGGGAGGATACACCGGGGAGCTGTTTTTT
CASSWRQGRIAGGYTGELFF
>few|12|NA|TRBV4-1|TRBJ1-5
TGCGCCAGCAGCCAAGTTGGCAAGCCCCAGCATTTT
CASSQVGKPQHF
>once|14|NA|TRBV11-2|TRBJ1-2
TGTGCCAGCAGCTCCCTTCGGGAGTTCTATGGCTACACCTTC
CASSSLREFYGYTF
>NA|16|NA|TRBV7-9|TRBJ1-5
TGTGCCAGCAGCTTAGCGCTGGGGGGAAACAATCAGCCCCAGCATTTT
CASSLALGGNNQPQHF
>few|11|TRBD1|TRBV27|TRBJ1-1
TGTGCCAGCAGTGCCGACAGGGTGCTGATCTTT
CASSADRVLIF
>NA|15|TRBD1|TRBV7-6|TRBJ1-6
TGTGCCAGCAGCTTATCAGACAGGGTTGATTCACCCCTCCACTTT
CASSLSDRVDSPLHF
>NA|14|NA|TRBV5-6|TRBJ1-1
TGTGCCAGCAGCTTACGTGGGGTAGGCACTGAAGCTTTCTTT
CASSLRGVGTEAFF
>NA|17|TRBD1|TRBV18|TRBJ2-6
TGTGCCAGCTCACCGGGACAGCCCATGTCCGGGGCCAACGTCCTGACTTTC
CASSPGQPMSGANVLTF
>NA|14|NA|TRBV5-1|TRBJ2-7
TGCGCCAGCAGCTCCTCAGGGGTCCCCTACGAGCAGTACTTC
CASSSSGVPYEQYF
>NA|14|TRBD1|TRBV18|TRBJ1-2
TGTGCCAGCTCACCGAGACAGGGGGAAGATGGCTACACCTTC
CASSPRQGEDGYTF
>NA|15|NA|TRBV15|TRBJ2-5
TGTGCCACCAGCAGAGACAGATTAACCCAAGAGACCCAGTACTTC
CATSRDRLTQETQYF